A single sample gave rise to the 27 T cell receptor beta chains below, sequenced in a study of blood T cell repertoires in COVID-19. This table comes from immunoSEQ multiplex PCR, and its TCRdb copy is limited to in-frame clones, with some not included. The sample includes about 160,000 clones, over 80% of them seen just once. The material sequenced was peripheral blood. All receptors derive from a woman aged 45 to 65 with acute or convalescent COVID-19.

This clone was seen only once. The V call is TRBV4-1, the J call TRBJ1-5; D ambiguous. Germline V CDR1 and CDR2: MGHRA, YSYEKL. This CDR3 contains 15 residues. The V end lost 0 bases, the J end lost 1 base, and 7 bases lay between the germline ends. The CDR3 is CASSQESQSNQPQHF. The CDR3, as DNA: TGCGCCAGCAGCCAAGAATCACAAAGCAATCAGCCCCAGCATTTT.

The chain has TRBV27 and TRBJ1-1, with 10 positions matching TRBD1. J was trimmed by 0 bases and V by 2 bases; bases with no gene match: 6. CDR1 is MNHEY and CDR2 is SMNVEV in the germline V gene (reference sequence). There are 17 residues in the CDR3. This CDR3 reads CASSLKGQGLLNTEAFF. The CDR3 DNA sequence: TGTGCCAGCAGTTTAAAGGGACAGGGGCTTTTGAACACTGAAGCTTTCTTT.

The genes are TRBV6-5 and TRBJ2-5; TRBD1 might be the D (6 bases). Trimming left V 3 bases short and J 5 bases short, with 10 bases between. This CDR3 comprises 13 residues. CDR1 and CDR2 (germline): MNHEY, SVGAGI. CDR3 bases: TGTGCCAGCAGTTATCACAGGGAGGAGACCCAGTACTTC. Amino acid sequence: CASSYHREETQYF.

This chain joins TRBV7-8 and TRBJ1-4, with a tentative D call TRBD1 (6 bases). The V end lost 5 bases, the J end lost 7 bases, and 17 bases lay between the germline ends. This CDR3 contains 15 residues. Germline V gene lookup returns CDR1 SGHVS and CDR2 FQNEAQ. This chain's CDR3 is CASSPGGRQGEKLFF. The CDR3 DNA follows: TGTGCCAGCAGCCCGGGGGGCAGGCAAGGTGAAAAACTGTTTTTT.

The rearrangement uses TRBV24-1 and TRBJ1-2; D not certain. With 2 bases removed from V and 3 bases from J, the gap between germline ends came to 9 bases. The CDR3 is 14 amino acids. From germline, CDR1 is KGHDR and CDR2 SFDVKD. This chain's CDR3 is CATSDSSSYYGYTF. The CDR3 DNA reads TGTGCCACCAGTGATTCCTCCTCGTACTATGGCTACACCTTC.

The rearrangement links TRBV5-1 to TRBJ2-3, with 9 positions matching TRBD2. Germline V gene data show CDR1 as SGHRS and CDR2 as YFSETQ. The CDR3 has 16 amino acids. V trimming: 2 bases; J trimming: 2 bases; junction bases outside the gene matches: 6. This CDR3 reads CASSFYLAGVTDTQYF. The CDR3 bases are TGCGCCAGCAGCTTTTACTTAGCGGGGGTCACAGATACGCAGTATTTT.

The gene calls are TRBV29-1 and TRBJ1-3, with unresolved D. V was cut by 4 bases and J by 0 bases, with 13 bases left in between. Germline V gives CDR1 SQVTM, CDR2 ANQGSEA. The CDR3 totals 15 residues. In DNA form, the CDR3 reads TGCAGCGTTGGGCGGACGGGAAACTCTGGAAACACCATATATTTT. Its protein product is CSVGRTGNSGNTIYF.

The chain joins TRBV18 to TRBJ1-2, with 7 positions matching TRBD1. The CDR3 length is 13 residues. The germline V gene has CDR1 KGHSH and CDR2 LQKENI. V lost 6 bases to trimming and J lost 6 bases; unmatched junction nucleotides: 7. The chain's CDR3 is CASSLGQNHGYTF. The CDR3 coding sequence is TGTGCCAGCTCCTTGGGACAGAACCATGGCTACACCTTC.

The chain employs TRBV10-3 and TRBJ2-4; D remains unclear. The ends were cut back, 4 bases at V and 0 bases at J, with 13 bases in the middle. The CDR3 has 16 residues. The V gene's germline CDR1 is ENHRY and CDR2 SYGVKD. CDR3 coding DNA: TGTGCCATCAGTGGTGAGGAGCACTTAGCCAAAAACATTCAGTACTTC. Translation gives CAISGEEHLAKNIQYF.

The rearrangement links TRBV5-4 to TRBJ2-7; D is unresolved. This CDR3 region has 15 residues. Trimming took off 2 bases at V and 5 bases at J, with 17 bases between the two ends. The V gene's germline CDR1 is SGHNT and CDR2 YYREEE (reference sequence). In DNA, the CDR3 is TGTGCCAGCAGCTTTCAGTTTGTCGTGAACCACGAGCAGTACTTC. Translating gives CASSFQFVVNHEQYF.

The chain has TRBV5-1 and TRBJ1-5, with 7 bases identical to TRBD1. This CDR3 is 16 amino acids long. The germline CDR1 and CDR2 sequences are SGHRS and YFSETQ. The trim removed 2 bases at V and 0 bases at J, leaving 5 bases unmatched. This chain's CDR3 is CASSLGGPYSNQPQHF. DNA for the CDR3: TGCGCCAGCAGCTTAGGGGGCCCCTATAGCAATCAGCCCCAGCATTTT.

The rearrangement uses TRBV29-1 and TRBJ2-2; 9 positions agree with TRBD1. The V and J ends lost 4 bases and 10 bases, in that order; junction bases with no gene match: 4. In germline, CDR1 is SQVTM, CDR2 ANQGSEA. The CDR3 is 12 residues long. This chain's CDR3 is CSVAGTGPELFF. Written as DNA, the CDR3 is TGCAGCGTTGCCGGGACAGGGCCGGAGCTGTTTTTT.

A remark on this clone: The same CDR3 also results from other DNA sequences found in this sample. The chain has TRBV5-1 and TRBJ1-5; a weak D match, TRBD1 (6 bases). This CDR3 spans 16 amino acids. From germline, CDR1 is SGHRS and CDR2 YFSETQ. Trimming took 3 bases from V and 0 from J, leaving 13 bases between them. CDR3 sequence (DNA): TGCGCCAGCAGCTCCGGGACACTGGATAGCAATCAGCCCCAGCATTTT. Its translation: CASSSGTLDSNQPQHF.

The chain employs TRBV7-3 and TRBJ2-1; D might be TRBD1 (6 bases). Trimming took off 2 bases at V and 5 bases at J, with 13 bases between the two ends. CDR1 and CDR2 (germline): SGHTA, FQGTGA. This CDR3 has 15 amino acids. The CDR3 loop reads CASSLDRTSNNEQFF. CDR3 coding DNA: TGTGCCAGCAGCTTAGACAGGACGTCTAACAATGAGCAGTTCTTC.

The chain employs TRBV11-3 and TRBJ2-2; perhaps TRBD2 as D (6 bases). Trimming took off 6 bases at V and 2 bases at J, with 10 bases between the two ends. CDR3 length: 14 amino acids. Germline V gene data show CDR1 as SGHNT and CDR2 as YENEEA. The CDR3 here is CASSYGRNTGELFF. In DNA, the CDR3 is TGTGCCAGCAGTTACGGGAGAAACACCGGGGAGCTGTTTTTT.

This chain uses TRBV5-1 with TRBJ1-1; D gene unclear. CDR3 length: 13 amino acids. Germline V gene sequence: CDR1 SGHRS, CDR2 YFSETQ. V was pared by 0 bases and J by 12 bases, with 15 bases between. This CDR3 is CASSLEAPRGTFF. The CDR3 DNA is TGCGCCAGCAGCTTGGAGGCACCGCGGGGAACTTTCTTT. The whole variable domain, remainder taken from reference TRBV5-1 and TRBJ1-1, is KAGVTQTPRYLIKTRGQQVTLSCSPISGHRSVSWYQQTPGQGLQFLFEYFSETQRNKGNFPGRFSGRQFSNSRSEMNVSTLELGDSALYLCASSLEAPRGTFFGQGTRLTVV.

This clone was picked up one time. The chain has TRBV5-1 and TRBJ1-5; no reliable D call. Trimming took off 0 bases at V and 2 bases at J, with 6 bases between the two ends. There are 14 residues in the CDR3. Germline CDR1 and CDR2: SGHRS and YFSETQ. The CDR3 loop reads CASSLGAGNQPQHF. CDR3 coding DNA: TGCGCCAGCAGCTTGGGGGCAGGCAATCAGCCCCAGCATTTT.

The chain links TRBV27 to TRBJ2-1, with TRBD2 as a possible D gene (5 bases). The germline V and J ends were trimmed by 10 bases and 7 bases, with 17 bases remaining between them. The CDR3 is 13 residues long. Germline V lookup: CDR1 MNHEY, CDR2 SMNVEV (reference sequence). The CDR3 DNA sequence: TGTGCCACCAAGAGGGTTAGCAGAAATGAGCAGTTCTTC. Translated: CATKRVSRNEQFF.

The J gene is TRBJ1-5, the V gene TRBV15, with 7 bases aligning to TRBD1. This CDR3 comprises 15 residues. Germline assignment: CDR1 LNHNV and CDR2 YYDKDF (reference sequence). Losses at the gene ends were 5 bases for V and 3 bases for J; bases not matched to a gene: 7. CDR3: CATSRVDRDNQPQHF. The CDR3 DNA reads as TGTGCCACCAGCCGGGTTGACAGGGACAATCAGCCCCAGCATTTT. Full variable domain (rest looked up from reference TRBV15 and TRBJ1-5): DAMVIQNPRYQVTQFGKPVTLSCSQTLNHNVMYWYQQKSSQAPKLLFHYYDKDFNNEADTPDNFQSRRPNTSFCFLDIRSPGLGDTAMYLCATSRVDRDNQPQHFGDGTRLSIL.

The DNA of the CDR3 is TGTGCCAGTAGTATGGGGACAGGGAATTCACCCCTCCACTTT. Encoded protein: CASSMGTGNSPLHF. The chain recombines TRBV19 with TRBJ1-6; 9 nucleotides agree with TRBD1. CDR3 size: 14 residues. The V and J ends lost 3 bases and 7 bases, in that order; junction bases with no gene match: 1. Germline V lookup: CDR1 LNHDA, CDR2 SQIVND (reference sequence).

This chain connects TRBV7-9 to TRBJ1-6; D perhaps matches TRBD1 (5 bases). V was clipped by 1 base and J by 10 bases, with 11 bases between them. Germline-derived CDR1 and CDR2 are SEHNR and FQNEAQ (reference sequence). CDR3 size: 14 residues. CDR3 DNA sequence: TGTGCCAGCAGCTTAGTTGCGGGGCAGTCACCCCTCCACTTT. This codes for CASSLVAGQSPLHF. The variable domain in full, completed from reference TRBV7-9 and TRBJ1-6, reads DTGVSQNPRHKITKRGQNVTFRCDPISEHNRLYWYRQTLGQGPEFLTYFQNEAQLEKSRLLSDRFSAERPKGSFSTLEIQRTEQGDSAMYLCASSLVAGQSPLHFGNGTRLTVT.

This clone was seen a single time. The genes are TRBV28 and TRBJ1-2; tentatively, D is TRBD1 (5 bases). Germline V gene sequence: CDR1 MDHEN, CDR2 SYDVKM. The CDR3 has 15 residues. Trimming left V 2 bases short and J 4 bases short, with 14 bases between. CDR3 region: CASSLKSAGVYGYTF. The DNA for the CDR3 is TGTGCCAGCAGTTTAAAGTCGGCGGGGGTCTATGGCTACACCTTC.

The genes are TRBV6-1 and TRBJ2-3, with 11 bases lining up with TRBD2. J was trimmed by 5 bases and V by 1 base; bases with no gene match: 5. The CDR3 has 16 residues. Germline CDR1 is MNHNS and CDR2 is SASEGT. The CDR3 region is CASSEVPSGGQDTQYF. CDR3 in DNA: TGTGCCAGCAGTGAAGTGCCTAGCGGGGGGCAAGATACGCAGTATTTT.

The V and J genes are TRBV29-1 and TRBJ1-2, with D uncertain. This CDR3 spans 13 amino acids. Looked up from germline, CDR1 is SQVTM and CDR2 is ANQGSEA. V lost 3 bases to trimming and J lost 0 bases, with 8 bases between them. The chain's CDR3 is CSVDPPANYGYTF. The DNA for the CDR3 is TGCAGCGTTGACCCACCAGCTAACTATGGCTACACCTTC.

The chain joins TRBV6-2 or TRBV6-3 to TRBJ1-5; no reliable D call. V dropped 5 bases and J dropped 5 bases, with 10 bases sitting between them. CDR3 length: 13 amino acids. Germline loops: CDR1 MNHEY, CDR2 SVGEGT. CDR3 nucleotides: TGTGCCAGCAGTCGCGAGATCGATCAGCCCCAGCATTTT. Amino acid sequence: CASSREIDQPQHF.

The gene calls are TRBV19 and TRBJ1-1; no definite D call. The CDR3 length is 13 residues. The V end lost 3 bases, the J end lost 3 bases, and 8 bases lay between the germline ends. The germline V gene encodes CDR1 LNHDA and CDR2 SQIVND (reference sequence). CDR3 protein: CASSIYRDTEAFF. The CDR3 DNA reads as TGTGCCAGTAGTATTTACCGGGACACTGAAGCTTTCTTT.

J is TRBJ1-2 and V is TRBV4-3; D remains ambiguous. This CDR3 has 14 amino acids. CDR1 and CDR2 from the germline V gene are LGHNA and YSLEER. The V and J ends lost 3 bases and 8 bases respectively, with 16 bases between them. This CDR3 is CASSQVLAGGGYTF. The CDR3 DNA reads TGCGCCAGCAGCCAGGTTCTTGCCGGAGGAGGCTACACCTTC.